The rows below give T cell receptor beta chains drawn from one sample of a study of blood T cell repertoires in COVID-19. The assay was immunoSEQ multiplex PCR, and TCRdb's table has in-frame clones only and misses some. The table lists 100,000 or so clones, just over 90% of them singletons. Material for sequencing was peripheral blood. The receptor source for this set is a man between 60 and 75 years old with acute or convalescent COVID-19. The CDR3 runs from the conserved cysteine through the conserved F or W. The D gene is left open where the match is weak. The size field is filled for only some rows; it gives once, few, many or a size class.

TRBV6-4,TRBJ2-2,NA,TRBD2,CASSPTSANTGELFF,TGTGCCAGCAGTCCGACTAGCGCGAACACCGGGGAGCTGTTTTTT
TRBV28,TRBJ2-2,NA,TRBD1,CASSSFDRGNTGELFF,TGTGCCAGCAGTTCATTCGACAGGGGGAACACCGGGGAGCTGTTTTTT
TRBV29-1,TRBJ1-2,NA,TRBD1,CSVSQGGGYTF,TGCAGCGTTTCTCAGGGGGGTGGCTACACCTTC
TRBV9,TRBJ2-3,NA,TRBD2,CASSVGLGRADTQYF,TGTGCCAGCAGCGTAGGACTCGGGAGGGCCGATACGCAGTATTTT
TRBV6-6,TRBJ1-1,NA,NA,CASRPTDMNTEAFF,TGTGCCAGCAGACCGACAGACATGAACACTGAAGCTTTCTTT
TRBV7-8,TRBJ1-3,once,NA,CASSLGLVSSGNTIYF,TGTGCCAGCAGCTTAGGATTAGTCTCCTCTGGAAACACCATATATTTT
TRBV19,TRBJ2-1,NA,TRBD2,CASSMGLAYNEQFF,TGTGCCAGTAGTATGGGACTAGCGTACAATGAGCAGTTCTTC
TRBV6-5,TRBJ1-1,NA,NA,CAAVGGLNTEAFF,TGTGCTGCCGTGGGGGGACTGAACACTGAAGCTTTCTTT
TRBV9,TRBJ2-3,once,NA,CANRGRDSTDTQYF,TGTGCCAACCGAGGGCGGGATAGCACAGATACGCAGTATTTT
TRBV13,TRBJ1-2,NA,NA,CASSLGQAYYGYTF,TGTGCCAGCAGCTTAGGACAGGCATACTATGGCTACACCTTC
TRBV7-9,TRBJ2-2,NA,TRBD1,CASSHGQGVTGELFF,TGTGCCAGCAGCCACGGACAGGGTGTCACCGGGGAGCTGTTTTTT
TRBV11-3,TRBJ2-1,NA,NA,CASSLEQGWHEQFF,TGTGCCAGCAGCTTAGAGCAGGGTTGGCATGAGCAGTTCTTC
TRBV27,TRBJ2-7,once,NA,CAIPKGGGNYEQYF,TGTGCCATCCCCAAGGGGGGAGGGAACTACGAGCAGTACTTC
TRBV12-3/TRBV12-4,TRBJ2-1,NA,TRBD1,CAACRGEQFF,TGTGCCGCGTGCAGGGGGGAGCAGTTCTTC
TRBV9,TRBJ2-1,NA,NA,CASSPLTGYPNEQFF,TGTGCCAGCAGCCCTTTGACGGGTTATCCCAATGAGCAGTTCTTC
TRBV14,TRBJ1-3,NA,NA,CASSQDLGSGTIYF,TGTGCCAGCAGCCAAGATCTGGGGAGCGGCACCATATATTTT
TRBV9,TRBJ2-1,NA,TRBD1,CASSAHSGTGLGEQFF,TGTGCCAGCAGCGCACATTCCGGGACAGGGCTAGGGGAGCAGTTCTTC
TRBV18,TRBJ1-5,NA,NA,CASSPNGIGNQPQHF,TGTGCCAGCTCACCAAACGGGATTGGCAATCAGCCCCAGCATTTT
TRBV13,TRBJ1-2,NA,TRBD1,CASSYSPGTGGYGYTF,TGTGCCAGCAGCTACTCCCCCGGGACAGGGGGCTATGGCTACACCTTC
TRBV3-1/TRBV3-2,TRBJ2-2,NA,TRBD2,CASSQDLSGSYTGELFF,TGTGCCAGCAGCCAAGATCTCAGCGGGAGTTACACCGGGGAGCTGTTTTTT
TRBV2,TRBJ1-5,NA,NA,CASSELATPQHF,TGTGCCAGCAGTGAACTGGCCACCCCCCAGCATTTT
TRBV11-2,TRBJ2-7,NA,NA,CASSLAAGFGYEQYF,TGTGCCAGCAGCTTGGCGGCAGGGTTCGGCTACGAGCAGTACTTC
TRBV6-6,TRBJ1-1,NA,NA,CASTDRGVGGAFF,TGTGCCAGCACTGACCGGGGTGTGGGGGGAGCTTTCTTT
TRBV11-2,TRBJ2-3,NA,NA,CASSPLGGTQYF,TGTGCCAGCAGCCCCTTGGGGGGTACGCAGTATTTT
TRBV19,TRBJ2-7,NA,TRBD2,CASSPRGSGGRSPYEQYF,TGTGCCAGTAGCCCCCGGGGGTCCGGCGGGAGGTCCCCCTACGAGCAGTACTTC
TRBV27,TRBJ1-1,NA,TRBD1,CASRYRGSTEAFF,TGTGCCAGCAGATACAGGGGCAGCACTGAAGCTTTCTTT
TRBV3-1/TRBV3-2,TRBJ1-6,NA,NA,CASSLVSSYNSPLHF,TGTGCCAGCAGCCTAGTTAGCTCCTATAATTCACCCCTCCACTTT
TRBV20-1,TRBJ1-2,NA,NA,CSAGGSNGYTF,TGCAGTGCGGGGGGATCTAATGGCTACACCTTC
TRBV11-2,TRBJ1-6,NA,TRBD1,CASSLGGTGNSPLHF,TGTGCCAGCAGCTTAGGAGGGACAGGGAATTCACCCCTCCACTTT
TRBV28,TRBJ1-4,NA,TRBD1,CASKPAPGQGRVKLFF,TGTGCCAGCAAACCTGCTCCGGGACAGGGTAGGGTAAAACTGTTTTTT